This T cell receptor beta chain is from a study of blood T cell repertoires in COVID-19. Here immunoSEQ multiplex PCR was the method, and the copy in TCRdb shows in-frame clones only, minus some. The sample comprises 250,000 to 400,000 clones, approximately 87% of which are singletons, and under 3% rests with the top ten. This CDR3 region has 13 residues. V shed 5 bases and J shed 5 bases, with 12 bases lying between them. The sequenced sample consisted of peripheral blood. J is TRBJ2-5 and V is TRBV12-3 or TRBV12-4, with D maybe TRBD2 (6 bases). The sequence derives from a woman aged 30 to 39 with COVID-19, enrolled during active disease. The CDR3: CASSSGQMETQYF. The DNA for the CDR3 is TGTGCCAGCAGTAGCGGGCAGATGGAGACCCAGTACTTC.